This T cell receptor (beta chain) originates from a study of human T cells and chemical hapten exposure. During construction of the library, unique molecular identifiers were attached to individual cDNA molecules for quantitative, reproducible TCR counting. TCRdb re-called the RACE reads through MiXCR, storing one row per CDR3 protein. The profile covers some 99,000 distinct CDR3 sequences, with more than 7% appearing a single time and more than 3% taken by the ten largest. Germline V lookup: CDR1 SQVTM, CDR2 ANQGSEA. The CDR3 contains 12 residues. V was clipped by 6 bases and J by 2 bases, with 10 bases between them. Time point of the sample: patch test 2, 6 weeks after DPC sensitization. The treatment is: therapeutic diphenylcyclopropenone sensitization with weekly scalp DPC. The authors' total RNA extraction used unfractionated whole blood. This clonotype turned up a few times.

Sequences were derived from whole blood, sampled in connection with sensitization to the hapten diphenylcyclopropenone (DPC). The sequence derives from a woman aged 40 to 55 with alopecia areata. Some clones in this sample may be carry-over from other donors' samples. This chain connects TRBV29-1 to TRBJ2-5; possibly TRBD1 for D (6 bases). The CDR3 loop reads CSVGGQQETQYF. The CDR3 DNA follows: TGCAGCGTAGGAGGACAGCAAGAGACCCAGTACTTC.